Listed below are T cell receptor beta chains from one sample, sequenced in a study of Graves' ophthalmopathy and Graves' hyperthyroidism. MiXCR, run by TCRdb on the multiplex PCR reads, gives a single entry per CDR3 protein. The sample contains just over 400,000 distinct CDR3 sequences, under 25% of which appear only once. Source material: peripheral blood. Source of these receptors: a young woman with stable Graves' hyperthyroidism. CDR3s include the opening cysteine and the closing phenylalanine or tryptophan. D genes are given only for firm matches. Rows may omit the clone size; those that give it use once, few, many or a size class.

size: many; D: NA; J: TRBJ1-2; V: TRBV27; CDR3: CASSWAGPGYGYTF; DNA: TGTGCCAGCAGTTGGGCAGGGCCTGGCTATGGCTACACCTTC
size: NA; D: NA; J: TRBJ1-5; V: TRBV6-2/TRBV6-3; CDR3: CVSIFSNQPQHF; DNA: TGTGTCAGCATTTTCTCAAATCAGCCCCAGCATTTT
size: NA; D: TRBD1; J: TRBJ1-1; V: TRBV30; CDR3: CACPTGVNTEAFF; DNA: TGTGCCTGCCCTACAGGGGTAAACACTGAAGCTTTCTTT
size: many; D: NA; J: TRBJ1-1; V: TRBV19; CDR3: CASSMGRRNTEAFF; DNA: TGTGCCAGTAGTATGGGCAGGCGCAACACTGAAGCTTTCTTT
size: NA; D: TRBD1; J: TRBJ2-7; V: TRBV11-2; CDR3: CASSPPTYQGAIHEQYF; DNA: TGTGCCAGCAGCCCTCCAACGTACCAGGGGGCGATCCACGAGCAGTACTTC
size: many; D: TRBD1; J: TRBJ2-3; V: TRBV11-2; CDR3: CASSQQRQGTATYF; DNA: TGTGCCAGCAGCCAGCAACGACAGGGTACGGCGACGTATTTT
size: many; D: TRBD2; J: TRBJ2-7; V: TRBV6-1; CDR3: CASQDQVAGSYEQYF; DNA: TGTGCCAGCCAAGATCAGGTAGCGGGATCCTACGAGCAGTACTTC
size: many; D: NA; J: TRBJ2-7; V: TRBV27; CDR3: CASSWGDGGEQYF; DNA: TGTGCCAGCAGTTGGGGGGACGGAGGCGAGCAGTACTTC
size: NA; D: NA; J: TRBJ2-7; V: TRBV24-1; CDR3: CATSRTAAPYEQYF; DNA: TGTGCCACCAGTCGGACCGCCGCCCCGTACGAGCAGTACTTC
size: few; D: TRBD2; J: TRBJ2-7; V: TRBV5-1; CDR3: CASSLESSGSYEQYF; DNA: TGCGCCAGCAGCTTGGAATCTAGCGGGTCTTACGAGCAGTACTTC
size: many; D: NA; J: TRBJ1-1; V: TRBV4-1; CDR3: CASSQDGRSTEAFF; DNA: TGCGCCAGCAGCCAAGACGGGAGAAGCACTGAAGCTTTCTTT
size: many; D: TRBD2; J: TRBJ2-7; V: TRBV7-8; CDR3: CASSPGLAAYEQYF; DNA: TGTGCCAGCAGCCCAGGACTAGCGGCCTACGAGCAGTACTTC
size: many; D: TRBD1; J: TRBJ1-5; V: TRBV10-3; CDR3: CAIRADRANQPQHF; DNA: TGTGCCATCAGGGCCGACAGGGCCAATCAGCCCCAGCATTTT
size: NA; D: NA; J: TRBJ2-7; V: TRBV7-2; CDR3: CASSLSGGGTYEQYF; DNA: TGTGCCAGCAGCTTATCTGGAGGTGGGACCTACGAGCAGTACTTC
size: many; D: NA; J: TRBJ2-7; V: TRBV28; CDR3: CASSFFRGGYEQYF; DNA: TGTGCCAGCAGTTTCTTCAGGGGAGGGTACGAGCAGTACTTC
size: many; D: NA; J: TRBJ2-5; V: TRBV20-1; CDR3: CSVGSPQETQYF; DNA: TGCAGTGTCGGGTCACCCCAAGAGACCCAGTACTTC
size: many; D: NA; J: TRBJ1-2; V: TRBV6-4; CDR3: CASSSTKRVDGPYGYTF; DNA: TGTGCCAGCAGCTCCACGAAGCGAGTGGACGGACCCTATGGCTACACCTTC
size: many; D: TRBD1; J: TRBJ2-7; V: TRBV12-3/TRBV12-4; CDR3: CASSSGTGGYPNYEQYF; DNA: TGTGCCAGCAGTTCCGGGACAGGGGGCTATCCTAACTACGAGCAGTACTTC
size: NA; D: TRBD1; J: TRBJ1-5; V: TRBV27; CDR3: CASSPTGGHNQPQHF; DNA: TGTGCCAGCAGTCCGACAGGGGGCCACAATCAGCCCCAGCATTTT
size: many; D: NA; J: TRBJ1-3; V: TRBV28; CDR3: CASSLTQSSGNTIYF; DNA: TGTGCCAGCAGTTTAACTCAGTCTTCTGGAAACACCATATATTTT
size: many; D: TRBD2; J: TRBJ2-4; V: TRBV6-2/TRBV6-3; CDR3: CASSNPTSSGNIQYF; DNA: TGTGCCAGCAGTAACCCCACGTCTAGCGGAAACATTCAGTACTTC
size: many; D: TRBD1; J: TRBJ1-6; V: TRBV6-5; CDR3: CASSYTSDRAGSPLHF; DNA: TGTGCCAGCAGTTACACCTCGGACAGGGCTGGCTCACCCCTCCACTTT
size: many; D: TRBD1; J: TRBJ2-5; V: TRBV6-5; CDR3: CASSHNRGVGETQYF; DNA: TGTGCCAGCAGTCACAACAGGGGGGTGGGAGAGACCCAGTACTTC
size: many; D: TRBD1; J: TRBJ2-3; V: TRBV25-1; CDR3: CASSGEDRASTDTQYF; DNA: TGTGCCAGCAGCGGCGAGGACAGGGCTAGCACAGATACGCAGTATTTT
size: many; D: TRBD1; J: TRBJ1-2; V: TRBV12-3/TRBV12-4; CDR3: CASSPTQGESGYTF; DNA: TGTGCCAGCTCCCCTACACAGGGGGAAAGTGGCTACACCTTC
size: NA; D: NA; J: TRBJ1-1; V: TRBV20-1; CDR3: CSAPNRDTLDTEACF; DNA: TGCAGTGCTCCAAACCGGGACACCCTTGACACTGAAGCTTGCTTT
size: many; D: TRBD2; J: TRBJ2-5; V: TRBV20-1; CDR3: CSGQGLAGGVTQYF; DNA: TGCAGTGGCCAGGGACTAGCGGGGGGAGTGACCCAGTACTTC
size: many; D: TRBD2; J: TRBJ2-7; V: TRBV12-3/TRBV12-4; CDR3: CASSPRGSRVYF; DNA: TGTGCCAGCAGTCCGCGGGGGAGCCGAGTGTACTTC
size: NA; D: TRBD1; J: TRBJ2-4; V: TRBV10-2; CDR3: CASSLDRSAKNIKYF; DNA: TGCGCCAGCAGCCTGGACAGGTCAGCCAAAAACATTAAGTACTTC